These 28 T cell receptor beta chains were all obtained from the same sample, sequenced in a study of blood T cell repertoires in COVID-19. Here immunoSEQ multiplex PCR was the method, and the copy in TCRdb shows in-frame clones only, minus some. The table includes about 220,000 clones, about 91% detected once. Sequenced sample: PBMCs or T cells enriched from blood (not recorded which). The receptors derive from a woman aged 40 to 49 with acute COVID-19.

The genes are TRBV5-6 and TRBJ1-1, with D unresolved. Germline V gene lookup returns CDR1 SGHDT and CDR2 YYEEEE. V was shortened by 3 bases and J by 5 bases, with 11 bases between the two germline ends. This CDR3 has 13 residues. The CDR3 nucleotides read TGTGCCAGCAGCTCGCCGGGAGAAACTGAAGCTTTCTTT. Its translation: CASSSPGETEAFF.

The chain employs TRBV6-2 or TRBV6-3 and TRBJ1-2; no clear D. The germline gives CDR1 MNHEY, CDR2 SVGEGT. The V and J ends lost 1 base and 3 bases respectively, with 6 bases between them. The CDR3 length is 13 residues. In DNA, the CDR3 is TGTGCCAGCAGTTACTGGTCGGACTATGGCTACACCTTC. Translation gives CASSYWSDYGYTF.

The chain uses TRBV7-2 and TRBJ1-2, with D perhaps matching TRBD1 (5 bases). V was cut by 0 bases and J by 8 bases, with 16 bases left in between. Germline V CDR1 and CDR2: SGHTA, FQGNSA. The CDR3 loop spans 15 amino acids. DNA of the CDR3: TGTGCCAGCAGCTTAGCTCGCCAGGGAACCCGCGGCTACACCTTC. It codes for CASSLARQGTRGYTF.

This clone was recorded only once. In DNA, the CDR3 is TGTGCCTGGAGCGAGATTAACGGCCCGGGGGATACGCAGTATTTT. This encodes CAWSEINGPGDTQYF. V and J are TRBV30 and TRBJ2-3, with a possible D match to TRBD2 (5 bases). V was pared by 3 bases and J by 6 bases, with 19 bases between. The CDR3 covers 15 residues. CDR1 and CDR2 (germline): GTSNPN, SVGIG (reference sequence).

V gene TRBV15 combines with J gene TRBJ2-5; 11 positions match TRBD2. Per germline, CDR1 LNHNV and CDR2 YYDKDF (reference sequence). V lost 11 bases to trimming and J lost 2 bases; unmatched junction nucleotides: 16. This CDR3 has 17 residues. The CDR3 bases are TGTGCCGGCCTGGGGGCTACAACTAGCGGGGGACAAGAGACCCAGTACTTC. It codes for CAGLGATTSGGQETQYF.

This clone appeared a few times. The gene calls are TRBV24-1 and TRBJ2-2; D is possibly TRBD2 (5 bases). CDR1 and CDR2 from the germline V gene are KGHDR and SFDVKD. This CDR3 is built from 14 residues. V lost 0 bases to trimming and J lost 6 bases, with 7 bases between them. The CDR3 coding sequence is TGTGCCACCAGTGATTTGGGAGGATCCGGGGAGCTGTTTTTT. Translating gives CATSDLGGSGELFF.

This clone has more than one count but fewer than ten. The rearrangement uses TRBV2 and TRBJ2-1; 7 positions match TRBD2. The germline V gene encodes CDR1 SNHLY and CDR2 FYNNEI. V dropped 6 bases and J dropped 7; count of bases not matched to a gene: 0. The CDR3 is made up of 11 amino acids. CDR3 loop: CASRLANEQFF. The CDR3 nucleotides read TGTGCCAGCAGACTAGCGAATGAGCAGTTCTTC.

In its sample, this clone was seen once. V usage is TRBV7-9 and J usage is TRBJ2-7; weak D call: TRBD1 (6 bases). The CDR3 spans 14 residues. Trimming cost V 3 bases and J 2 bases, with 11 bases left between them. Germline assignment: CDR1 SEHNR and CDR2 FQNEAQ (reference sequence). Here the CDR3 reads CASSFQGPPYEQYV. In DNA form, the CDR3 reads TGTGCCAGCAGCTTTCAGGGGCCCCCCTACGAGCAGTACGTC.

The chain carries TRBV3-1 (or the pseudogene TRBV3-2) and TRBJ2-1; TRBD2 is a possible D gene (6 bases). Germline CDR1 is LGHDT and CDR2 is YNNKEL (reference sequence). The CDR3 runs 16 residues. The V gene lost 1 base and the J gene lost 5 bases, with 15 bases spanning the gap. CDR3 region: CASSQGGAAGHNEQFF. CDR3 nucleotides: TGTGCCAGCAGCCAAGGAGGAGCAGCGGGCCACAATGAGCAGTTCTTC.

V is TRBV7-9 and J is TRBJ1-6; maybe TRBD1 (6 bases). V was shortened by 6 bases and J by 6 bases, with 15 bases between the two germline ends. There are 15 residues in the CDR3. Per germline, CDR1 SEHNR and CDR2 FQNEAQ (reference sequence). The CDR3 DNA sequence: TGTGCCAGCAGGGACGGGGGGGCGCCTAATTCACCCCTCCACTTT. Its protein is CASRDGGAPNSPLHF.

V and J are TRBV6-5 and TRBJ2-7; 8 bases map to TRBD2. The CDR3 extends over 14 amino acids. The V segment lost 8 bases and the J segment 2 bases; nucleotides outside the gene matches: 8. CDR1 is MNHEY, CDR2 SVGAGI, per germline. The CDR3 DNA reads TGTGCCAGCCGGCTAGCGGGTCGACCCTACGAGCAGTACTTC. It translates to CASRLAGRPYEQYF.

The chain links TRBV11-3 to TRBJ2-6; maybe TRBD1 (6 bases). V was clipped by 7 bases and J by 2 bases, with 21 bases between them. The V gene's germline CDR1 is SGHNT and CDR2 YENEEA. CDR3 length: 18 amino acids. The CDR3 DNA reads TGTGCCAGCACGGACGTCGGACAGTTCAGCACTGGGGCCAACGTCCTGACTTTC. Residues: CASTDVGQFSTGANVLTF.

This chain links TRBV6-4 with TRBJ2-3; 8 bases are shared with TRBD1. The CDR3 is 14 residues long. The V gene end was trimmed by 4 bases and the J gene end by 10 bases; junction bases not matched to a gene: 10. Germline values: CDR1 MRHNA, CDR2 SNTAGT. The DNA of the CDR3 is TGTGCCAGCAGTGGAGATAGTACAGGGGGGTCGCAGTATTTT. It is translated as CASSGDSTGGSQYF.

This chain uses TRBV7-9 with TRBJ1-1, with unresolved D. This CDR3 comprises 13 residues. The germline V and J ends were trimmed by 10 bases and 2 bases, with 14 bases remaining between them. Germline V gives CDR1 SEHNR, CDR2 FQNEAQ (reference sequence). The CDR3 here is CATPSRGNTEAFF. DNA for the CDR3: TGTGCCACCCCCTCCCGGGGAAACACTGAAGCTTTCTTT. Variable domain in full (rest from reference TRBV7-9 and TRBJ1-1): DTGVSQNPRHKITKRGQNVTFRCDPISEHNRLYWYRQTLGQGPEFLTYFQNEAQLEKSRLLSDRFSAERPKGSFSTLEIQRTEQGDSAMYLCATPSRGNTEAFFGQGTRLTVV.

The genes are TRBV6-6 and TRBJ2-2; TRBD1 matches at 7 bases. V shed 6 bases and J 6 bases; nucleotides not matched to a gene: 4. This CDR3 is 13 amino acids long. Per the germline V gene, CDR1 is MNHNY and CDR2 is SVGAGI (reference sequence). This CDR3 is CASRTGTAGELFF. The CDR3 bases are TGTGCCAGCAGAACCGGGACAGCCGGGGAGCTGTTTTTT.

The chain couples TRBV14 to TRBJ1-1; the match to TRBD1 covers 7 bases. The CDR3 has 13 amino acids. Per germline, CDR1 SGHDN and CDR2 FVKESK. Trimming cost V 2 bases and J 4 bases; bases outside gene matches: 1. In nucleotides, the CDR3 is TGTGCCAGCAGCCAACAGGGGGGCACTGAAGCTTTCTTT. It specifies CASSQQGGTEAFF.

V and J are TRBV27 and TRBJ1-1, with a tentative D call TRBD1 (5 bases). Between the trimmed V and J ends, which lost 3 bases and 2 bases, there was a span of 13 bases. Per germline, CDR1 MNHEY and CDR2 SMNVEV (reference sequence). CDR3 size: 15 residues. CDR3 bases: TGTGCCAGCAGTTTTTTTCGGGGGATCAACACTGAAGCTTTCTTT. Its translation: CASSFFRGINTEAFF.

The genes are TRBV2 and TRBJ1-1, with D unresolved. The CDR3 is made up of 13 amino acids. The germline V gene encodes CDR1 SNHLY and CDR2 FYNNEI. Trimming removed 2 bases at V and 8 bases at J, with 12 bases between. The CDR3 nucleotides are TGTGCCAGCAGTGAAACGATGAGTTCAGAAGCTTTCTTT. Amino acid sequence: CASSETMSSEAFF.

The CDR3 reads CASSLRSVGGYEQYV. The CDR3 DNA sequence: TGCGCCAGCAGCCTACGGTCTGTAGGGGGATACGAGCAGTACGTC. This rearrangement joins TRBV4-1 to TRBJ2-7, with D perhaps TRBD1 (6 bases). The CDR3 consists of 15 residues. CDR1 MGHRA and CDR2 YSYEKL come from the germline V gene. The V end was cut by 4 bases, the J end by 4 bases, with 17 bases between.

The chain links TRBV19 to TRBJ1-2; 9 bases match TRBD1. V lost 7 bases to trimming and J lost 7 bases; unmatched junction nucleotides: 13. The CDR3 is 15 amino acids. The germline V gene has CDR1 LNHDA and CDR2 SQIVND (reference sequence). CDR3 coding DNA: TGTGCCAGTAACCAACCGGGACAGGGATCCGCTGGCTACACCTTC. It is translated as CASNQPGQGSAGYTF.

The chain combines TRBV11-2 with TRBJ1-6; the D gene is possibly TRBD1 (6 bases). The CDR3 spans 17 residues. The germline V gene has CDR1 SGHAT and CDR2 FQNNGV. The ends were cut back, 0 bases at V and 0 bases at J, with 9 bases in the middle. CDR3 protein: CASSLDRGGSYNSPLHF. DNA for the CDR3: TGTGCCAGCAGCTTAGATCGAGGGGGCTCCTATAATTCACCCCTCCACTTT.

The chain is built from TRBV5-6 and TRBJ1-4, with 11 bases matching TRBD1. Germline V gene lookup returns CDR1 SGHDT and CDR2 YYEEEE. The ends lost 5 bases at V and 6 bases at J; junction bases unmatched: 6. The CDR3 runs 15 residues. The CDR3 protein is CASRRTGGRDEKLFF. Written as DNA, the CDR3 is TGTGCCAGCAGAAGGACAGGGGGCCGGGATGAAAAACTGTTTTTT. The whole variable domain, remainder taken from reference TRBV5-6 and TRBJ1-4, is DAGVTQSPTHLIKTRGQQVTLRCSPKSGHDTVSWYQQALGQGPQFIFQYYEEEERQRGNFPDRFSGHQFPNYSSELNVNALLLGDSALYLCASRRTGGRDEKLFFGSGTQLSVL.

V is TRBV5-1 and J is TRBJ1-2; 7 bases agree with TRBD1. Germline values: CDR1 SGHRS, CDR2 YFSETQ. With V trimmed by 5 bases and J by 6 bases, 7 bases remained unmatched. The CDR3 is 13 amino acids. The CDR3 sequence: CASSEGTGDGYTF. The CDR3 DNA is TGCGCCAGCAGTGAAGGAACAGGGGATGGCTACACCTTC.

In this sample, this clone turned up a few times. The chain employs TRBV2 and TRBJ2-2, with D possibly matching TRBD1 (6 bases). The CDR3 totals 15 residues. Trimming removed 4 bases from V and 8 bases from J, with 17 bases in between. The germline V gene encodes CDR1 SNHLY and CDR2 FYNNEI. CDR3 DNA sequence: TGTGCCAGCAGTGTTAGGGTTGACAGGCCGGGGGAGCTGTTTTTT. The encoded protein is CASSVRVDRPGELFF. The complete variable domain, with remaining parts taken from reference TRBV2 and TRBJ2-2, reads EPEVTQTPSHQVTQMGQEVILRCVPISNHLYFYWYRQILGQKVEFLVSFYNNEISEKSEIFDDQFSVERPDGSNFTLKIRSTKLEDSAMYFCASSVRVDRPGELFFGEGSRLTVL.

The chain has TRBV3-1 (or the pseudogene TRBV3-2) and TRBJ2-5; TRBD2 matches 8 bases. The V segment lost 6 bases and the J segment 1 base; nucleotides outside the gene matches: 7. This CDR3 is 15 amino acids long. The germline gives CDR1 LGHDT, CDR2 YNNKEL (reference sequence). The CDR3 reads CASRASGGVQETQYF. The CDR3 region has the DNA TGTGCCAGCAGGGCAAGCGGGGGCGTCCAAGAGACCCAGTACTTC.

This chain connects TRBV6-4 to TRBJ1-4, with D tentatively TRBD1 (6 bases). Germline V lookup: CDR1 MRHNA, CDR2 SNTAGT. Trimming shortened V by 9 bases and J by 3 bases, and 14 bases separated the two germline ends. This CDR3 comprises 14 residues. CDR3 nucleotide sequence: TGTGCCAGGGGGGCAGGTCTGGCTAATGAAAAACTGTTTTTT. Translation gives CARGAGLANEKLFF.

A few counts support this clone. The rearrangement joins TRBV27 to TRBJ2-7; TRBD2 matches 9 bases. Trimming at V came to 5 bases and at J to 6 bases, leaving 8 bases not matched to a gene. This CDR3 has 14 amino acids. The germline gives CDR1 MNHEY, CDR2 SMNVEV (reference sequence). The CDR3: CASSPWTSAREQYV. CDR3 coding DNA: TGTGCCAGCAGTCCATGGACTAGCGCCCGCGAGCAGTACGTC.

Here the CDR3 reads CSVVRSAAQYF. The CDR3 coding sequence is TGCAGCGTTGTCAGGTCTGCTGCGCAGTATTTT. V usage is TRBV29-1 and J usage is TRBJ2-3; D is undetermined. Trimming stripped 4 bases from V and 10 bases from J, with 12 bases between. Germline V gives CDR1 SQVTM, CDR2 ANQGSEA. The CDR3 has 11 amino acids.